This T cell receptor (beta chain) was captured in a study of cytomegalovirus exposure and HLA in healthy donors. PCR involved 60 Vbeta and 13 Jbeta primers. Clones were sequenced by immunoSEQ multiplex PCR, and TCRdb holds only the in-frame ones, with some missing. Here the sample spans 150,000 or so clones, roughly four fifths being singletons. The CDR3 extends over 16 amino acids. Germline V lookup: CDR1 MNHEY, CDR2 SMNVEV (reference sequence). Trimming at V came to 6 bases and at J to 0 bases, leaving 10 bases not matched to a gene. Sequenced sample: PBMCs. The chain combines TRBV27 with TRBJ2-7; 8 bases line up with TRBD2. This receptor was taken from a young man in good health and CMV-seropositive. The CDR3 sequence is CASSPKLAGSSYEQYF. CDR3 in DNA: TGTGCCAGCAGCCCAAAATTAGCGGGAAGCTCCTACGAGCAGTACTTC.